Reported below is one TCR beta chain. The CDR3 is 12 residues long. V dropped 5 bases and J dropped 1 base, with 6 bases sitting between them. Germline V gene lookup returns CDR1 SGHRS and CDR2 YFSETQ. The sample is drawn from a study of T cell changes during pregnancy in multiple sclerosis. Profiled with immunoSEQ multiplex PCR; TCRdb holds only in-frame clones, not every one. The sample holds nearly 40,000 clones, about 92% seen once. The specimen comprised CD4+ T cells from peripheral blood mononuclear cells, sampled in the third trimester of pregnancy. The genes are TRBV5-1 and TRBJ1-1, with D hard to call. The source of this sequence is a female donor with multiple sclerosis, enrolled in a pregnancy study. Here the CDR3 reads CASRSQNTEAFF. DNA of the CDR3: TGCGCCAGCAGGTCCCAGAACACTGAAGCTTTCTTT.